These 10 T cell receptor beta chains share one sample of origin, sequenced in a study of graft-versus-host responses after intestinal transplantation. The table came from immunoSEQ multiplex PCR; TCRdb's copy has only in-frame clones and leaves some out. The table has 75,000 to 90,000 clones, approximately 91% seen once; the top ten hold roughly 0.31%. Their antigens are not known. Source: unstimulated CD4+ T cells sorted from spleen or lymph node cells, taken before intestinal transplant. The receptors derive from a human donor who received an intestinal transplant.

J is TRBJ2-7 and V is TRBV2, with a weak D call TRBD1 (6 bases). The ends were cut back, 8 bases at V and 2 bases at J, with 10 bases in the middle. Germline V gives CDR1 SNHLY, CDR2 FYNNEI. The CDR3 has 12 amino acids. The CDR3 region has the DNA TGTGCCAGCGCAGGGGAACCCTACGAGCAGTACTTC. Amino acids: CASAGEPYEQYF.

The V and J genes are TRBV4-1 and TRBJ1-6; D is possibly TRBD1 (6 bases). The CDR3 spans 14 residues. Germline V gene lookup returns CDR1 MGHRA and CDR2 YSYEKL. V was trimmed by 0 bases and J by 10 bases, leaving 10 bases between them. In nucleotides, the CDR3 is TGCGCCAGCAGCCAAGAAGGGGGGGGATCACCCCTCCACTTT. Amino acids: CASSQEGGGSPLHF.

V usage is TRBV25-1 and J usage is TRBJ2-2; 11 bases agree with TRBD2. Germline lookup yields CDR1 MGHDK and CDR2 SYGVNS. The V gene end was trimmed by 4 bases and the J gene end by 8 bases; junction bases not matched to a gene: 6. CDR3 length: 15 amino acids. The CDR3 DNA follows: TGTGCCAGCAGTGGCAGGACTAGCGGGTCTGGGGAGCTGTTTTTT. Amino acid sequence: CASSGRTSGSGELFF.

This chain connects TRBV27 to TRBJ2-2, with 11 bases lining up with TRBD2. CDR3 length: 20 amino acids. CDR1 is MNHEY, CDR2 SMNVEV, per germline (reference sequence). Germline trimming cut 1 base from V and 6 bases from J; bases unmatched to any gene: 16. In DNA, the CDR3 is TGTGCCAGCAGTTTATACGATATTTCACTAGCGGGAGAAGGATCCGGGGAGCTGTTTTTT. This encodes CASSLYDISLAGEGSGELFF.

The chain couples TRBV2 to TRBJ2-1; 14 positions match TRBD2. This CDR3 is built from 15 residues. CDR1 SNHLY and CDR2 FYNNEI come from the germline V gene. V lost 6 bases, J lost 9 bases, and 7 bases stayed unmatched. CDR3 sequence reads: CASSLGTSGSGEQFF. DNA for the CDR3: TGTGCCAGCAGCCTAGGGACTAGCGGGAGCGGTGAGCAGTTCTTC.

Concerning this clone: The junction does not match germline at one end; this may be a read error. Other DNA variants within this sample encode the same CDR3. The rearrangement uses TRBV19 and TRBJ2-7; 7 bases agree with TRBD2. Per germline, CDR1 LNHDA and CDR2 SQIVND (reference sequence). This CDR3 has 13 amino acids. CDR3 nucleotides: TGTGCCAGTAGTGTAAACCGGGACTACGAGCAGTACTTT. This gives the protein CASSVNRDYEQYF.

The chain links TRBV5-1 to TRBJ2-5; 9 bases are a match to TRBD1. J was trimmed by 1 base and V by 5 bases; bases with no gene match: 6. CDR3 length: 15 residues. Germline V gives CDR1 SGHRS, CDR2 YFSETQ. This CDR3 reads CASREGDRAQETQYF. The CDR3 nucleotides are TGCGCCAGCAGGGAGGGGGACAGGGCCCAAGAGACCCAGTACTTC.

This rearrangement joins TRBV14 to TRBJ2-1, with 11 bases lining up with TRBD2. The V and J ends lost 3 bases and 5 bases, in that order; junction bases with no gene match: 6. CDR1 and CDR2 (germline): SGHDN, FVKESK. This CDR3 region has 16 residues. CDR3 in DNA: TGTGCCAGCAGCCATCGTCTGGGACTAGCGGACAATGAGCAGTTCTTC. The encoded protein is CASSHRLGLADNEQFF.

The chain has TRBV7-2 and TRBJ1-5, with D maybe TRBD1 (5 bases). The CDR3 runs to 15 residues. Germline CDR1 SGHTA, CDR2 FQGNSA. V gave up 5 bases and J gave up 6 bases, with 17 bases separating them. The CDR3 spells CASSLVGGGSQPQHF. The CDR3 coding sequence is TGTGCCAGCAGCCTCGTCGGGGGGGGTAGTCAGCCCCAGCATTTT.

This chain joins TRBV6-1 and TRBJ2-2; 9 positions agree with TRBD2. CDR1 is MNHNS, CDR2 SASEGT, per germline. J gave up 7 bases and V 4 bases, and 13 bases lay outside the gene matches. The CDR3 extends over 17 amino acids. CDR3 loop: CASSASSVAGGLGELFF. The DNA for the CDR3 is TGTGCCAGCAGTGCCTCTTCGGTGGCGGGGGGGCTCGGGGAGCTGTTTTTT.